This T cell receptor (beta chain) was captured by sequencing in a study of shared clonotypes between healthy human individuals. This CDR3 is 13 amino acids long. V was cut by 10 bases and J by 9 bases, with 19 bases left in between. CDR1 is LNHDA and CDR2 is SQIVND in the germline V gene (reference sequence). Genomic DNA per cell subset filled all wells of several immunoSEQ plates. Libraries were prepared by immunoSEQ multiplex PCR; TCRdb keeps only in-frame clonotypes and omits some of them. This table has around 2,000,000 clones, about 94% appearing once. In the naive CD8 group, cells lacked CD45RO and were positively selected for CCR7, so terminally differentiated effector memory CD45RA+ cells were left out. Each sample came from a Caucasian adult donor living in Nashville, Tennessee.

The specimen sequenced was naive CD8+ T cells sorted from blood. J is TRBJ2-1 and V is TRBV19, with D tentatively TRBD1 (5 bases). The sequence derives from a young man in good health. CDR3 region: CAISLGVGREQFF. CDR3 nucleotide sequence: TGTGCCATCTCCCTTGGGGTGGGGCGTGAGCAGTTCTTC.